Detailed here is one T cell receptor beta chain. Only in-frame clones appear in the TCRdb table, and some are missing; sequencing was by immunoSEQ multiplex PCR. The sample records about 330,000 clones, 87% being singletons. This sample stems from a study of blood T cell repertoires in COVID-19. V lost 6 bases, J lost 1 base, and 11 bases stayed unmatched. Germline V CDR1 and CDR2: LNHDA, SQIVND (reference sequence). The CDR3 covers 17 residues. The V call is TRBV19, the J call TRBJ2-2, with 7 bases identical to TRBD2. The source material was PBMCs or T cells enriched from blood (not recorded which). This clonotype was sampled from a woman aged 30 to 39 who had recovered from COVID-19. CDR3 region: CASSTPREARNTGELFF. The CDR3, as DNA: TGTGCCAGTAGCACCCCACGGGAGGCGAGGAACACCGGGGAGCTGTTTTTT.